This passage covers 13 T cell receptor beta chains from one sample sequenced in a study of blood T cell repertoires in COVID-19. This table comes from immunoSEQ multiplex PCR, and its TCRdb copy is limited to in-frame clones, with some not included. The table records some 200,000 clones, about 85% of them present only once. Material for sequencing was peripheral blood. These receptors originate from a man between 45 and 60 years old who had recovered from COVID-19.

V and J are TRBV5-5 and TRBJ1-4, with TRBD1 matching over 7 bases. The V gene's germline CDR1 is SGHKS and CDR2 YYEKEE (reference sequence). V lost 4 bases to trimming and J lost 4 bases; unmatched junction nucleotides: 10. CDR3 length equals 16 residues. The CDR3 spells CASSPFDREVNEKLFF. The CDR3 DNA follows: TGTGCCAGCAGCCCCTTCGACAGGGAGGTTAATGAAAAACTGTTTTTT. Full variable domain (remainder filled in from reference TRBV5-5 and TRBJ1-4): DAGVTQSPTHLIKTRGQQVTLRCSPISGHKSVSWYQQVLGQGPQFIFQYYEKEERGRGNFPDRFSARQFPNYSSELNVNALLLGDSALYLCASSPFDREVNEKLFFGSGTQLSVL.

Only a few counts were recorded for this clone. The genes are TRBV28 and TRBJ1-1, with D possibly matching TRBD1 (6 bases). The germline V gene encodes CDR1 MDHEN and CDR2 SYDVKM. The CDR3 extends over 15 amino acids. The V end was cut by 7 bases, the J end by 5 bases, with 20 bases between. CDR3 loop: CASTRQVGASTEAFF. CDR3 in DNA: TGTGCCAGCACCCGACAGGTGGGTGCGAGTACTGAAGCTTTCTTT.

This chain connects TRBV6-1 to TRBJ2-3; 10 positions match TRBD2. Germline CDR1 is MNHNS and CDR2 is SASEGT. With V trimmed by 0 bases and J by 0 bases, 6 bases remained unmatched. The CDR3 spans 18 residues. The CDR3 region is CASSEAFPTSGSTDTQYF. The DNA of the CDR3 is TGTGCCAGCAGTGAAGCCTTCCCGACTAGCGGGAGCACAGATACGCAGTATTTT.

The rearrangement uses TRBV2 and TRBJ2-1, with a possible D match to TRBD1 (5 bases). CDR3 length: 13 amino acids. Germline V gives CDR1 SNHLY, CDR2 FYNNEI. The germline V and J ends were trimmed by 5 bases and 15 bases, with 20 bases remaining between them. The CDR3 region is CASSTQSVSGRFF. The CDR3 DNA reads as TGTGCCAGCAGTACCCAAAGCGTTTCAGGGCGGTTCTTC.

CDR3: CASSLRKTSGKADTQYF. Written as DNA, the CDR3 is TGTGCCAGCAGTTTACGCAAGACTAGCGGAAAGGCAGATACGCAGTATTTT. The chain has TRBV28 and TRBJ2-3; 9 bases match TRBD2. The V gene's germline CDR1 is MDHEN and CDR2 SYDVKM. V dropped 2 bases and J dropped 4; count of bases not matched to a gene: 10. The length of the CDR3 is 17 residues.

In DNA, the CDR3 is TGTGCCAGCAGTTTCCAATCCGGGACTAGCGGCTCCTACGAGCAGTACTTC. Translation gives CASSFQSGTSGSYEQYF. The chain has TRBV6-2 or TRBV6-3 and TRBJ2-7; 11 nucleotides line up with TRBD2. The germline gives CDR1 MNHEY, CDR2 SVGEGT. The CDR3 totals 17 residues. The junction had 8 bases not matched to a gene; V was cut back by 4 bases and J by 0 bases.

DNA of the CDR3: TGTGCCAGCAGCTTAGTTCTCACCGGGGAGCTGTTTTTT. Its translation is CASSLVLTGELFF. The chain has TRBV7-9 and TRBJ2-2, with D unclear. Between the trimmed V and J ends, which lost 1 base and 4 bases, there was a span of 4 bases. The length of the CDR3 is 13 residues. Germline V gives CDR1 SEHNR, CDR2 FQNEAQ (reference sequence). Full variable domain (remainder filled in from reference TRBV7-9 and TRBJ2-2): DTGVSQNPRHKITKRGQNVTFRCDPISEHNRLYWYRQTLGQGPEFLTYFQNEAQLEKSRLLSDRFSAERPKGSFSTLEIQRTEQGDSAMYLCASSLVLTGELFFGEGSRLTVL.

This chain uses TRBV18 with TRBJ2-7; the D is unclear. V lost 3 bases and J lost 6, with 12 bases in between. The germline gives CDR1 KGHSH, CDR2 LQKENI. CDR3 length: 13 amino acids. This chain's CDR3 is CASSPGRDGEQYF. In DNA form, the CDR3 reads TGTGCCAGCTCACCGGGCAGAGACGGCGAGCAGTACTTC.

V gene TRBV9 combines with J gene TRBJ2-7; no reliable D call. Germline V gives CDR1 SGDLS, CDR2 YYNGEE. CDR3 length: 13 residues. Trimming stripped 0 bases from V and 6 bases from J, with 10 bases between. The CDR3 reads CASSVGQYSEQYF. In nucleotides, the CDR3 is TGTGCCAGCAGCGTAGGTCAGTACAGCGAGCAGTACTTC.

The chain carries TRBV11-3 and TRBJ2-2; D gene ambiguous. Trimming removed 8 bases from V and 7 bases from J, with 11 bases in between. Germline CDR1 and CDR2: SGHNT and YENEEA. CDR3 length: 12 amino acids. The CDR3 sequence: CASSERGGELFF. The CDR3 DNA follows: TGTGCCAGCTCCGAACGAGGCGGGGAGCTGTTTTTT.

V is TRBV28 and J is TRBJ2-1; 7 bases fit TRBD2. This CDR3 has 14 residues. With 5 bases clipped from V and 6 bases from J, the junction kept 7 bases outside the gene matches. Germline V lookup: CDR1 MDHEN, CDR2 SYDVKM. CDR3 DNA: TGTGCCAGCAGTGCGCCGAGGACTAGCAATGAGCAGTTCTTC. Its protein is CASSAPRTSNEQFF.

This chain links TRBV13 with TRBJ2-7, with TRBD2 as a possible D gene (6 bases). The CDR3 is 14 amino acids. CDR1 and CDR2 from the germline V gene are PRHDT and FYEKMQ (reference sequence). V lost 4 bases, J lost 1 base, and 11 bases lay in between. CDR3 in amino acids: CASSSMGLSYEQYF. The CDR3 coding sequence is TGTGCCAGCAGCTCCATGGGACTTTCCTACGAGCAGTACTTC. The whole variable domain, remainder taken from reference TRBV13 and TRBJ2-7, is AAGVIQSPRHLIKEKRETATLKCYPIPRHDTVYWYQQGPGQDPQFLISFYEKMQSDKGSIPDRFSAQQFSDYHSELNMSSLELGDSALYFCASSSMGLSYEQYFGPGTRLTVT.

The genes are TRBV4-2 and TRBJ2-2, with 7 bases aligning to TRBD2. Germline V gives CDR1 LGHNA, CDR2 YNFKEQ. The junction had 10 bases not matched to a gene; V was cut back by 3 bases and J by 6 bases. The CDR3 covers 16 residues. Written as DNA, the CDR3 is TGTGCCAGCAGCCAGGACCGGACTAGACTACCCGGGGAGCTGTTTTTT. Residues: CASSQDRTRLPGELFF.